This T cell receptor (beta chain) was observed in a study of shared clonotypes between healthy human individuals. This clone showed up many times. Its antigen is unknown. Other DNA sequences in this sample translate to the same CDR3. Points from the study as a whole: Only blood underwent sampling, and tissue repertoires likely differ.

Running of the assay took place at deep level. Only in-frame clones appear in the TCRdb table, and some are missing; sequencing was by immunoSEQ multiplex PCR. The sample has 450,000 to 500,000 clones, 79% seen once. With 4 bases clipped from V and 3 bases from J, the junction kept 6 bases outside the gene matches. The CDR3 has 15 amino acids. Per germline, CDR1 SGHTA and CDR2 FQGTGA. This rearrangement joins TRBV7-3 to TRBJ2-3, with TRBD2 matching over 8 bases. The source of this sequence is a woman in her thirties or forties in good health. Some clones in this sample may be carry-over from other donors' samples. The sample consisted of PBMCs. The CDR3 nucleotides are TGTGCCAGCAGCTCCGGGACTAGTCGGACAGATACGCAGTATTTT. Translating it yields CASSSGTSRTDTQYF.